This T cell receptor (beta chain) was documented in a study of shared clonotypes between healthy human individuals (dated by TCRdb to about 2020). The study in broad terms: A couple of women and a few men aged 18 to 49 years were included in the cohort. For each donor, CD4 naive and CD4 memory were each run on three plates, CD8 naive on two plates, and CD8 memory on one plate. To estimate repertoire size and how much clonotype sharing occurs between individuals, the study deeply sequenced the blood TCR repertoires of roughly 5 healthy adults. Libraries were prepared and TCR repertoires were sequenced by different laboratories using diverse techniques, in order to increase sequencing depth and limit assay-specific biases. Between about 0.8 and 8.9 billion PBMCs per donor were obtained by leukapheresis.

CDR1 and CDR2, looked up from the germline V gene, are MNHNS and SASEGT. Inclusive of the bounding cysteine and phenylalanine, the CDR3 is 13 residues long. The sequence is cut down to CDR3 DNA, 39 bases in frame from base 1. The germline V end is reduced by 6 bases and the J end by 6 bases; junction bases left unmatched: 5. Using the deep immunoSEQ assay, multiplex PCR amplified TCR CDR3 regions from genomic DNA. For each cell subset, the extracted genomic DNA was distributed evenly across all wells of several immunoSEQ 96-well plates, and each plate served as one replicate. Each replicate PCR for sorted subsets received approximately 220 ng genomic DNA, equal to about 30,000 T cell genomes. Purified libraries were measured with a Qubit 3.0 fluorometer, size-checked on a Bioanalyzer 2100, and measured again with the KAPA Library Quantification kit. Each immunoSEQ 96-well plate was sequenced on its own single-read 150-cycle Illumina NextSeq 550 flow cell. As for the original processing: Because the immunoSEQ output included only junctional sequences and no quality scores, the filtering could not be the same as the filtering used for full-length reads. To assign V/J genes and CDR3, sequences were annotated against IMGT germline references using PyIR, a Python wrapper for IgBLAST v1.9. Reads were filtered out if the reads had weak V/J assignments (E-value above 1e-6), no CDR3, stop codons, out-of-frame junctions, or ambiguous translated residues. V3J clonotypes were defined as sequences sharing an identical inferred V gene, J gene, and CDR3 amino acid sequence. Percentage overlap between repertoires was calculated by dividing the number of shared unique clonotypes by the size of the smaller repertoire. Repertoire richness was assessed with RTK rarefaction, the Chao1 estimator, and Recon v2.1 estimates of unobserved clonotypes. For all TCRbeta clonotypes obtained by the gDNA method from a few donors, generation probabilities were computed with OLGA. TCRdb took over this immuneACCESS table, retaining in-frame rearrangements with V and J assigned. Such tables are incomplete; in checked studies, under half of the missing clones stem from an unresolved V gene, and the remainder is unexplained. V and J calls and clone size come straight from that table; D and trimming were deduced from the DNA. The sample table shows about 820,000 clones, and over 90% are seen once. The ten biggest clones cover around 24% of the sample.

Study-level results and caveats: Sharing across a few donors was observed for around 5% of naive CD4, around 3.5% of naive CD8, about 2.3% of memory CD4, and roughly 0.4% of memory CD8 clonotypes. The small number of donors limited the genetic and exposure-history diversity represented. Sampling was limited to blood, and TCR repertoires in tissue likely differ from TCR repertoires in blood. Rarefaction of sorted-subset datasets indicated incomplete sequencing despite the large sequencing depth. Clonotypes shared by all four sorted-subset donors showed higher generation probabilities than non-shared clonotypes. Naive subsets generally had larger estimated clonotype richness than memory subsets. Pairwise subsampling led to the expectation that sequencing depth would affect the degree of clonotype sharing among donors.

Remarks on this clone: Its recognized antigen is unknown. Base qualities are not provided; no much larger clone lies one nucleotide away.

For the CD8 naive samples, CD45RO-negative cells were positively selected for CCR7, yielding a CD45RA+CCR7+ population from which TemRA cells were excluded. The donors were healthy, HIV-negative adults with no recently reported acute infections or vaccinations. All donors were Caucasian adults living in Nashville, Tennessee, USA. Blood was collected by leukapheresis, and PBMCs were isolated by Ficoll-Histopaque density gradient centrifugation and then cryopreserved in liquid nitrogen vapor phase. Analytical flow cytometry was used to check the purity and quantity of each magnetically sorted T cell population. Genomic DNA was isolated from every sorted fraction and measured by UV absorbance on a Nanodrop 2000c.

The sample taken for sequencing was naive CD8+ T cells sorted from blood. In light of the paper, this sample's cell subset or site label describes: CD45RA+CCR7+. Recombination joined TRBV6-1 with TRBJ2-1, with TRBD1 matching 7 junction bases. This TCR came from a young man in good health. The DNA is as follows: TGTGCCAGCAGCACCAGACAGGGCAATGAGCAGTTCTTC. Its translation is CASSTRQGNEQFF.